The 28 T cell receptor beta chains below all came from one sample that was sequenced in a study of Graves' ophthalmopathy and Graves' hyperthyroidism. The authors amplified TCR beta CDR3 regions from RNA transcripts. HTBI primers served in a first-round RT-PCR, which a second-round multiplex PCR followed. TCRdb reanalysed the multiplex PCR reads using MiXCR and keeps one entry per CDR3 protein. Of 200,000 to 250,000 distinct CDR3 sequences listed, about a fifth are singletons. The sequencing sample was made of peripheral blood. These TCRs come from a woman between 45 and 60 years old with Graves' ophthalmopathy.

In this sample, this clonotype turned up many times. The chain links TRBV5-1 to TRBJ2-6; no definite D call. Trimming cost V 0 bases and J 2 bases, with 6 bases left between them. The CDR3 totals 15 residues. Germline CDR1 SGHRS, CDR2 YFSETQ. CDR3 in amino acids: CASSLVAPGANVLTF. DNA of the CDR3: TGCGCCAGCAGCTTGGTGGCACCTGGGGCCAACGTCCTGACTTTC.

The CDR3 here is CASSDAGGSEQYF. In nucleotides, the CDR3 is TGTGCCAGCAGTGACGCCGGGGGTAGCGAGCAGTACTTC. This sequence joins TRBV12-3 or TRBV12-4 and TRBJ2-7; possible D gene TRBD2, 6 bases. V was pared by 5 bases and J by 6 bases, with 14 bases between. The CDR3 sequence is 13 residues long.

This clonotype occurred a few times. Compared with germline, one end of the junction differs, possibly owing to a read error. The chain combines TRBV18 with TRBJ1-1; maybe TRBD1 (6 bases). CDR1 and CDR2 (germline): KGHSH, LQKENI. This CDR3 is built from 12 residues. The CDR3, as DNA: TGTGCCAGCTCACTAACAGGGTTTCAAGCTTCCTTT. This gives the protein CASSLTGFQASF.

This clonotype occurred many times. The V gene is TRBV24-1, the J gene TRBJ2-2; D unresolved. CDR1 and CDR2 from the germline V gene are KGHDR and SFDVKD. This CDR3 contains 16 residues. Trimming left V 3 bases short and J 1 base short, with 11 bases between. The CDR3 DNA reads TGTGCCACCAGTGATCGTACGGTCGAGAACACCGGGGAGCTGTTTTTT. It yields the protein CATSDRTVENTGELFF.

V is TRBV20-1 and J is TRBJ2-7; weak D call: TRBD2 (6 bases). This CDR3 contains 14 residues. Trimming shortened V by 5 bases and J by 5 bases, and 19 bases separated the two germline ends. The V gene's germline CDR1 is DFQATT and CDR2 SNEGSKA (reference sequence). The CDR3 loop reads CSAYTGTARHEQYF. In DNA form, the CDR3 reads TGCAGTGCTTATACCGGGACTGCCCGCCACGAGCAGTACTTC.

This clonotype came up a few times. V usage is TRBV19 and J usage is TRBJ2-7; D tentatively fits TRBD1 or TRBD2 (6 bases each). V lost 7 bases and J 5 bases, leaving 33 bases between the germline ends. CDR3 length: 19 residues. In germline, CDR1 is LNHDA, CDR2 SQIVND (reference sequence). This chain's CDR3 is CASNYPQGRRDTRDDEQYF. CDR3 DNA: TGTGCCAGTAATTACCCACAAGGTAGGCGGGACACCCGGGACGACGAGCAGTACTTC.

This sequence joins TRBV18 and TRBJ2-5, with D possibly being TRBD1 (6 bases). CDR1 and CDR2 (germline): KGHSH, LQKENI. CDR3 length equals 14 residues. Between the trimmed V and J ends, which lost 3 bases and 1 base, there was a span of 9 bases. The CDR3: CASSPDSLQETQYF. DNA of the CDR3: TGTGCCAGCTCACCGGACAGTCTCCAAGAGACCCAGTACTTC.

This clonotype was seen a handful of times. This chain links TRBV18 with TRBJ2-5, with 8 bases lining up with TRBD1. J was trimmed by 0 bases and V by 3 bases; bases with no gene match: 6. The CDR3 totals 16 residues. Germline V gene data show CDR1 as KGHSH and CDR2 as LQKENI. CDR3 amino acids: CASSPRQGTYQETQYF. In DNA form, the CDR3 reads TGTGCCAGCTCACCCCGACAGGGGACGTACCAAGAGACCCAGTACTTC.

In this sample, this clonotype turned up a few times. The V and J genes are TRBV2 and TRBJ2-7; tentative D call: TRBD1 (7 bases). The CDR3 length is 15 residues. Germline V gives CDR1 SNHLY, CDR2 FYNNEI. The ends were cut back, 3 bases at V and 4 bases at J, with 16 bases in the middle. CDR3 residues: CASSEEGRGRYEQYF. The CDR3 nucleotides are TGTGCCAGCAGTGAGGAGGGCAGGGGGAGGTACGAGCAGTACTTC.

This clonotype showed up many times. The rearrangement links TRBV20-1 to TRBJ2-5; maybe TRBD2 (7 bases). This CDR3 spans 16 amino acids. The germline V gene has CDR1 DFQATT and CDR2 SNEGSKA (reference sequence). With 1 base removed from V and 5 bases from J, the gap between germline ends came to 20 bases. CDR3 nucleotide sequence: TGCAGTGCTAGAGGATACGGACTAGACACAGGGGAGACCCAGTACTTC. Its protein product is CSARGYGLDTGETQYF.

The rearrangement links TRBV7-6 to TRBJ1-1; D ambiguous. Germline V gives CDR1 SGHVS, CDR2 FNYEAQ. CDR3 size: 13 residues. V lost 4 bases and J lost 3, with 9 bases in between. The CDR3 here is CASSSLVDTEAFF. The CDR3 DNA reads as TGTGCCAGCAGCTCCCTGGTGGACACTGAAGCTTTCTTT.

This clonotype occurred many times. The CDR3 reads CASSPPPGDGGQPQHF. The DNA of the CDR3 is TGTGCCAGCAGTCCCCCCCCTGGGGACGGGGGTCAGCCCCAGCATTTT. The chain combines TRBV28 with TRBJ1-5; D perhaps matches TRBD1 (5 bases). This CDR3 spans 16 amino acids. V lost 5 bases and J 6 bases, leaving 20 bases between the germline ends. Germline assignment: CDR1 MDHEN and CDR2 SYDVKM. Variable domain in full (rest from reference TRBV28 and TRBJ1-5): DVKVTQSSRYLVKRTGEKVFLECVQDMDHENMFWYRQDPGLGLRLIYFSYDVKMKEKGDIPEGYSVSREKKERFSLILESASTNQTSMYLCASSPPPGDGGQPQHFGDGTRLSIL.

This clonotype was seen ten or more times. The rearrangement links TRBV28 to TRBJ1-5; 8 nucleotides match TRBD1. Germline CDR1 reads MDHEN; CDR2 reads SYDVKM. The CDR3 spans 16 residues. After removal of 5 bases from V and 2 bases from J, the junction contained 8 bases not matched to a gene. As DNA, the CDR3 is TGTGCCAGCAGTCCGTACGGGACAGGAGGCAATCAGCCCCAGCATTTT. Translated: CASSPYGTGGNQPQHF.

This clonotype has at least ten counts. The V gene is TRBV19, the J gene TRBJ1-5, with TRBD1 identical over 8 bases. The CDR3 runs 14 residues. The germline CDR1 and CDR2 sequences are LNHDA and SQIVND (reference sequence). V lost 7 bases and J lost 4; bases outside the gene matches: 6. This chain's CDR3 is CASKRQGLNQPQHF. DNA of the CDR3: TGTGCCAGTAAACGACAGGGGCTAAATCAGCCCCAGCATTTT.

The chain couples TRBV11-1 to TRBJ2-4; D uncertain. The CDR3 spans 15 residues. Germline assignment: CDR1 SGHAT and CDR2 FQDESV (reference sequence). V was clipped by 6 bases and J by 7 bases, with 19 bases between them. Here the CDR3 reads CASSYNRNKMNIQYF. The CDR3 nucleotides are TGTGCCAGCAGTTACAACCGGAACAAAATGAACATTCAGTACTTC.

There are many counts of this clonotype. The chain carries TRBV20-1 and TRBJ1-2; D is possibly TRBD1 (5 bases). Trimming pared 3 bases from V and 8 bases from J, leaving 19 bases between. Looked up from germline, CDR1 is DFQATT and CDR2 is SNEGSKA (reference sequence). CDR3 length: 14 amino acids. The CDR3 bases are TGCAGTGCTAGGGGGACCGAGGGGCGCTCAGGCTACACCTTC. This encodes CSARGTEGRSGYTF.

There are a few counts of this clonotype. V gene TRBV6-1 combines with J gene TRBJ2-7; D might be TRBD2 (6 bases). V was trimmed by 11 bases and J by 5 bases, leaving 13 bases between them. This CDR3 has 11 amino acids. Germline lookup yields CDR1 MNHNS and CDR2 SASEGT. The CDR3 DNA sequence: TGTGCCGCCGGGGGAAATAACGAGCAGTACTTC. It codes for CAAGGNNEQYF.

This clonotype was counted ten times or more. V and J are TRBV5-1 and TRBJ2-7; TRBD2 matches at 7 bases. From germline, CDR1 is SGHRS and CDR2 YFSETQ. The CDR3 is 16 residues long. Trimming removed 4 bases from V and 3 bases from J; junction bases left unmatched: 13. Here the CDR3 DNA reads TGCGCCAGCAGCAAGGATGCCGCGGGAGCGGGCTACGAGCAGTACTTC. It encodes CASSKDAAGAGYEQYF.

Remarks on this clonotype: A much larger clonotype is one base distant, so this may be a read error. The chain links TRBV29-1 to TRBJ1-1, with D unresolved. The V gene's germline CDR1 is SQVTM and CDR2 ANQGSEA. This CDR3 has 11 residues. Between the trimmed V and J ends, which lost 4 bases and 9 bases, there was a span of 12 bases. The CDR3 reads CSVGRGEQAFF. CDR3 DNA sequence: TGCAGCGTTGGACGAGGAGAACAAGCTTTCTTT.

The rearrangement uses TRBV6-1 and TRBJ1-6, with a possible D match to TRBD1 (6 bases). There are 15 residues in the CDR3. The V gene's germline CDR1 is MNHNS and CDR2 SASEGT. The V gene lost 4 bases and the J gene lost 2 bases, with 9 bases spanning the gap. Written as DNA, the CDR3 is TGTGCCAGCAGTGGACGGACAGCCTATAATTCACCCCTCCACTTT. Its translation: CASSGRTAYNSPLHF.

This clonotype occurred many times. The chain couples TRBV20-1 to TRBJ1-2; no clear D. The germline gives CDR1 DFQATT, CDR2 SNEGSKA (reference sequence). The ends were cut back, 3 bases at V and 5 bases at J, with 13 bases in the middle. The CDR3 sequence is 13 residues long. The CDR3 here is CSASDTRIYGYTF. The CDR3 DNA reads TGCAGTGCTAGCGACACAAGGATATATGGCTACACCTTC.

This clonotype occurred many times. The J gene is TRBJ2-6, the V gene TRBV12-5, with TRBD1 identical over 7 bases. The trim removed 0 bases at V and 1 base at J, leaving 0 bases unmatched. The CDR3 length is 16 residues. Germline CDR1 is LGHNT and CDR2 is FRNRAP. CDR3 DNA sequence: TGTGCTAGTGGTTTGGTACAGGGGTCTGGGGCCAACGTCCTGACTTTC. Protein sequence: CASGLVQGSGANVLTF.

This clonotype was observed many times. This chain uses TRBV20-1 with TRBJ1-2; D not resolved. This CDR3 has 12 amino acids. The V end was cut by 3 bases, the J end by 4 bases, with 9 bases between. Per germline, CDR1 DFQATT and CDR2 SNEGSKA (reference sequence). In DNA, the CDR3 is TGCAGTGCTAGTGAGACATCCTATGGCTACACCTTC. It specifies CSASETSYGYTF.

This clonotype was seen repeatedly, ten times or more. The rearrangement joins TRBV12-3 or TRBV12-4 to TRBJ1-6; 8 nucleotides line up with TRBD1. Trimming removed 6 bases from V and 5 bases from J; junction bases left unmatched: 9. This CDR3 contains 16 residues. CDR3 bases: TGTGCCAGCAGCACGGACAGGGCCATCCATAATTCACCCCTCCACTTT. Amino acid sequence: CASSTDRAIHNSPLHF.

Ten or more counts support this clonotype. This sequence joins TRBV7-8 and TRBJ1-1, with no clear D. The V gene lost 4 bases and the J gene lost 6 bases, with 9 bases spanning the gap. Germline V gene sequence: CDR1 SGHVS, CDR2 FQNEAQ. This CDR3 contains 12 residues. The CDR3 sequence is CASSSEAAEAFF. CDR3 nucleotides: TGTGCCAGCAGCTCCGAGGCCGCTGAAGCTTTCTTT.

The table lists this clonotype with many counts. The J gene is TRBJ2-2, the V gene TRBV11-2; possibly TRBD2 for D (5 bases). Germline values: CDR1 SGHAT, CDR2 FQNNGV. This CDR3 is built from 16 residues. V lost 7 bases, J lost 3 bases, and 18 bases lay in between. CDR3 sequence (DNA): TGTGCCAGCACCCTGGCCTCGGGGAGCTACACCGGGGAGCTGTTTTTT. It is translated as CASTLASGSYTGELFF.

This clonotype was seen ten or more times. J is TRBJ1-1 and V is TRBV27, with D perhaps matching TRBD1 (5 bases). Germline CDR1 reads MNHEY; CDR2 reads SMNVEV (reference sequence). The ends were cut back, 3 bases at V and 5 bases at J, with 10 bases in the middle. This CDR3 contains 13 residues. The CDR3 nucleotides read TGTGCCAGCAGTTTCCCTGGGGGGACTGAAGCTTTCTTT. Amino acids: CASSFPGGTEAFF.

A few counts support this clonotype. J is TRBJ2-7 and V is TRBV3-1; unclear D gene. The germline CDR1 and CDR2 sequences are LGHDT and YNNKEL (reference sequence). The CDR3 loop spans 15 amino acids. With 4 bases removed from V and 0 bases from J, the gap between germline ends came to 13 bases. CDR3 DNA sequence: TGTGCCAGCAGCCCGTCTGCAGGATACTCCTACGAGCAGTACTTC. Protein sequence: CASSPSAGYSYEQYF.